Below, one T cell receptor (beta chain) is given with its context. Some clones are missing from TCRdb's copy, which holds only in-frame ones; the method was immunoSEQ multiplex PCR. This table has over a million clones, around 74% appearing once. This sample is part of a study of shared clonotypes between healthy human individuals. Trimming removed 2 bases at V and 1 base at J, with 10 bases between. Germline lookup yields CDR1 SGDLS and CDR2 YYNGEE. The CDR3 is made up of 14 amino acids. The clonotype was recovered from a man in his late teens or twenties in good health. Sequencing used memory CD4+ T cells sorted from blood. The subset denotes: CD45RA-negative fraction. The chain joins TRBV9 to TRBJ2-7; either TRBD1 or TRBD2 may fit D (5 bases each). CDR3 protein: CASSVDSGSYEQYF. CDR3 DNA sequence: TGTGCCAGCAGCGTTGACAGCGGTTCCTACGAGCAGTACTTC. Full variable domain (outside the CDR3, taken from reference TRBV9 and TRBJ2-7): DSGVTQTPKHLITATGQRVTLRCSPRSGDLSVYWYQQSLDQGLQFLIQYYNGEERAKGNILERFSAQQFPDLHSELNLSSLELGDSALYFCASSVDSGSYEQYFGPGTRLTVT.